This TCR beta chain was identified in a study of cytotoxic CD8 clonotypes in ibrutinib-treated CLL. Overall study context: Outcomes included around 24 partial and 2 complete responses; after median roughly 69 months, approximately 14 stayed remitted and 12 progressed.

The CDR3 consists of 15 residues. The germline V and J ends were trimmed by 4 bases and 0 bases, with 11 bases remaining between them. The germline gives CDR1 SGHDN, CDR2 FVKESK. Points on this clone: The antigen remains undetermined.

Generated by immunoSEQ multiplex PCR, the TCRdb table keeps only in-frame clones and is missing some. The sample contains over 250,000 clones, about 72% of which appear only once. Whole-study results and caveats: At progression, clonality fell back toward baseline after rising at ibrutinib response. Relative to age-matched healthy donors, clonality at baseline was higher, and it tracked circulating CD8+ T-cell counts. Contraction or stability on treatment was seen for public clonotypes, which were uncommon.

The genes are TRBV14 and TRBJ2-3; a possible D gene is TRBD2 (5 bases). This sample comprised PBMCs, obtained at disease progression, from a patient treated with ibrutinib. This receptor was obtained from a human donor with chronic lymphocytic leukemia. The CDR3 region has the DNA TGTGCCAGCAGCCCGCCCGGGATGAGCACAGATACGCAGTATTTT. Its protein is CASSPPGMSTDTQYF.